The next 15 T cell receptor beta chains were all read from a single sample in a study of T cell responses to AZD1222 COVID-19 vaccine. Profiled with immunoSEQ multiplex PCR; TCRdb holds only in-frame clones, not every one. The sample yields 130,000 or so clones, roughly 90% seen once. Sequencing used peripheral blood, obtained on day 0 of AZD1222 vaccination. Receptors originate from an adult in good health.

This clone occurred once. This chain connects TRBV6-1 to TRBJ1-2, with D uncertain. Germline CDR1 and CDR2: MNHNS and SASEGT. The V end was cut by 0 bases, the J end by 9 bases, with 5 bases between. The CDR3 length is 11 residues. CDR3 loop: CASSEAPSYTF. In DNA, the CDR3 is TGTGCCAGCAGTGAAGCGCCAAGCTACACCTTC.

This clone was seen just once. The chain is built from TRBV4-2 and TRBJ1-4; no firm D call. V gave up 1 base and J gave up 8 bases, with 11 bases separating them. The CDR3 loop spans 14 amino acids. Per germline, CDR1 LGHNA and CDR2 YNFKEQ. The DNA of the CDR3 is TGTGCCAGCAGCCAAGGTAACAGCTTCGAAAAACTGTTTTTT. Translating gives CASSQGNSFEKLFF.

The chain has TRBV4-2 and TRBJ2-7; 10 bases match TRBD1. V lost 4 bases to trimming and J lost 3 bases; unmatched junction nucleotides: 6. Germline V gene sequence: CDR1 LGHNA, CDR2 YNFKEQ. The CDR3 has 15 residues. CDR3 in amino acids: CASSPLDRGYYEQYF. The CDR3 DNA reads as TGTGCCAGCAGCCCCTTGGACAGGGGGTACTACGAGCAGTACTTC.

The rearrangement joins TRBV19 to TRBJ1-5, with 7 bases fitting TRBD1. The V gene end was trimmed by 6 bases and the J gene end by 2 bases; junction bases not matched to a gene: 7. The V gene's germline CDR1 is LNHDA and CDR2 SQIVND (reference sequence). The CDR3 length is 15 residues. The CDR3 sequence is CASSLFTGGNQPQHF. The CDR3 nucleotides read TGTGCCAGTAGCCTCTTCACAGGGGGCAATCAGCCCCAGCATTTT.

The chain joins TRBV5-1 to TRBJ1-2; 8 nucleotides match TRBD1. This CDR3 is 16 amino acids long. Germline trimming cut 2 bases from V and 6 bases from J; bases unmatched to any gene: 12. CDR1 and CDR2 from the germline V gene are SGHRS and YFSETQ. The CDR3 bases are TGCGCCAGCAGCTTAACTTTGGCAGGGGGCATAAATGGCTACACCTTC. Translated: CASSLTLAGGINGYTF.

This chain connects TRBV19 to TRBJ1-2; possible D gene TRBD1, 6 bases. The germline V gene encodes CDR1 LNHDA and CDR2 SQIVND (reference sequence). V gave up 7 bases and J gave up 4 bases, with 19 bases separating them. The CDR3 runs 15 residues. The CDR3 sequence: CASIPPGAGAYGYTF. CDR3 DNA: TGTGCCAGTATCCCACCAGGGGCAGGGGCCTATGGCTACACCTTC.

The count of this clone is one. V usage is TRBV19 and J usage is TRBJ2-7; perhaps TRBD1 as D (5 bases). This CDR3 comprises 13 residues. Germline lookup yields CDR1 LNHDA and CDR2 SQIVND (reference sequence). The ends were cut back, 11 bases at V and 2 bases at J, with 16 bases in the middle. The CDR3 is CASKGDSTYEQYF. For the CDR3, the DNA is TGTGCCTCAAAGGGCGACAGCACCTACGAGCAGTACTTC.

The chain is built from TRBV19 and TRBJ1-2, with TRBD1 identical over 7 bases. Germline CDR1 is LNHDA and CDR2 is SQIVND (reference sequence). The CDR3 totals 13 residues. Trimming cost V 4 bases and J 6 bases; bases outside gene matches: 5. The CDR3: CASSTRQGHGYTF. DNA of the CDR3: TGTGCCAGTAGTACCCGACAGGGCCATGGCTACACCTTC. The complete variable domain, with remaining parts taken from reference TRBV19 and TRBJ1-2, reads DGGITQSPKYLFRKEGQNVTLSCEQNLNHDAMYWYRQDPGQGLRLIYYSQIVNDFQKGDIAEGYSVSREKKESFPLTVTSAQKNPTAFYLCASSTRQGHGYTFGSGTRLTVV.

The chain couples TRBV5-3 to TRBJ1-5; unclear D gene. TRBV5-3 is an ORF, and what it does is uncertain. V lost 0 bases to trimming and J lost 1 base, with 11 bases between them. The CDR3 covers 16 residues. The CDR3 sequence is CARSLAQAASNQPQHF. The CDR3 DNA reads as TGTGCCAGAAGCTTGGCCCAGGCAGCGAGCAATCAGCCCCAGCATTTT.

This clone occurred a few times. The gene calls are TRBV11-1 and TRBJ2-1; the match to TRBD2 covers 8 bases. The CDR3 has 15 residues. Per germline, CDR1 SGHAT and CDR2 FQDESV (reference sequence). With V trimmed by 1 base and J by 7 bases, 6 bases remained unmatched. The CDR3 DNA sequence: TGTGCCAGCAGCTTAGTTGGCCGGGGGGGAAATGAGCAGTTCTTC. Protein: CASSLVGRGGNEQFF. The full variable domain, completed using reference TRBV11-1 and TRBJ2-1, is EAEVAQSPRYKITEKSQAVAFWCDPISGHATLYWYRQILGQGPELLVQFQDESVVDDSQLPKDRFSAERLKGVDSTLKIQPAELGDSAMYLCASSLVGRGGNEQFFGPGTRLTVL.

The V gene is TRBV9, the J gene TRBJ1-6, with no clear D. V shed 4 bases and J shed 7 bases, with 12 bases lying between them. Germline CDR1 is SGDLS and CDR2 is YYNGEE. This CDR3 has 14 residues. DNA for the CDR3: TGTGCCAGCAGCACCCGGGCCCAAAATTCACCCCTCCACTTT. It is translated as CASSTRAQNSPLHF.

This sequence joins TRBV7-9 and TRBJ1-5; weak D call: TRBD1 (5 bases). Trimming stripped 1 base from V and 3 bases from J, with 13 bases between. CDR1 SEHNR and CDR2 FQNEAQ come from the germline V gene (reference sequence). This CDR3 region has 16 residues. The CDR3 spells CASSLGMGPPNQPQHF. As DNA, the CDR3 is TGTGCCAGCAGCTTAGGGATGGGACCGCCCAATCAGCCCCAGCATTTT.

The chain is built from TRBV30 and TRBJ2-7; no reliable D call. The germline V and J ends were trimmed by 0 bases and 0 bases, with 9 bases remaining between them. CDR3 length equals 14 residues. Germline CDR1 reads GTSNPN; CDR2 reads SVGIG (reference sequence). CDR3 residues: CAWSVPPGSYEQYF. CDR3 nucleotides: TGTGCCTGGAGTGTACCCCCAGGCTCCTACGAGCAGTACTTC.

This clone has just a few counts. The chain recombines TRBV6-6 with TRBJ2-5; D is undetermined. The CDR3 spans 20 residues. Trimming stripped 5 bases from V and 4 bases from J, with 32 bases between. Germline CDR1 MNHNY, CDR2 SVGAGI (reference sequence). CDR3 DNA: TGTGCCAGCAGTCCCCTAGGCGGAACTGGAACTGGATCTCCGGGAGAGACCCAGTACTTC. This encodes CASSPLGGTGTGSPGETQYF.

V gene TRBV2 combines with J gene TRBJ2-3; D gene unclear. CDR3 length: 13 amino acids. The germline V gene has CDR1 SNHLY and CDR2 FYNNEI. V lost 5 bases and J 0 bases, leaving 6 bases between the germline ends. The CDR3 region has the DNA TGTGCCAGCAGTCCGGATAGCACAGATACGCAGTATTTT. This encodes CASSPDSTDTQYF.